These 17 T cell receptor beta chains came from one sample sequenced in a study of control samples from healthy donors and cancer patients. Using immunoSEQ multiplex PCR, the repertoire was profiled, and TCRdb retains in-frame clones only, with some absent. This sample yields some 130,000 clones, of which about nine tenths are seen a single time; just over 8.5% belongs to the top ten. Sample: blood. These receptors originate from a woman in her twenties or thirties in good health.

The chain employs TRBV10-3 and TRBJ1-1; D is undetermined. The V gene's germline CDR1 is ENHRY and CDR2 SYGVKD. The CDR3 consists of 12 residues. Trimming took off 0 bases at V and 7 bases at J, with 6 bases between the two ends. The DNA for the CDR3 is TGTGCCATCAGTGAGTCGTCTGGTGAAGCTTTCTTT. The encoded protein is CAISESSGEAFF.

This chain connects TRBV9 to TRBJ2-1, with D perhaps being TRBD1 or TRBD2 (6 bases each). The CDR3 is 16 amino acids. Trimming cost V 1 base and J 2 bases, with 13 bases left between them. Germline V gene sequence: CDR1 SGDLS, CDR2 YYNGEE. The CDR3 region has the DNA TGTGCCAGCAGCGTATGGGGGGCCTCCGCCTACAATGAGCAGTTCTTC. Its translation is CASSVWGASAYNEQFF.

CDR3 protein: CASSQGRSTNEKLFF. As DNA, the CDR3 is TGCGCCAGCAGCCAGGGACGGTCAACTAATGAAAAACTGTTTTTT. The genes are TRBV5-1 and TRBJ1-4; D may be TRBD1 (5 bases). Germline V gene sequence: CDR1 SGHRS, CDR2 YFSETQ. CDR3 length equals 15 residues. V gave up 4 bases and J gave up 0 bases, with 10 bases separating them.

The chain couples TRBV5-1 to TRBJ1-5; TRBD1 agrees at 7 bases. Germline CDR1 is SGHRS and CDR2 is YFSETQ. V shed 3 bases, J shed 2 bases, and the junction held 5 bases outside the gene matches. The CDR3 has 15 residues. The CDR3: CASSSTGVGNQPQHF. The DNA for the CDR3 is TGCGCCAGCAGCTCCACAGGGGTAGGCAATCAGCCCCAGCATTTT.

V usage is TRBV19 and J usage is TRBJ2-1; possible D gene TRBD2, 6 bases. With 1 base removed from V and 8 bases from J, the gap between germline ends came to 15 bases. Germline values: CDR1 LNHDA, CDR2 SQIVND (reference sequence). CDR3 length equals 15 residues. CDR3 sequence: CASSIARLVSYEQFF. CDR3 DNA sequence: TGTGCCAGTAGTATAGCTCGACTAGTAAGCTATGAGCAGTTCTTC.

The V call is TRBV6-6, the J call TRBJ1-1; the D gene is possibly TRBD1 (6 bases). The V and J ends lost 4 bases and 1 base respectively, with 16 bases between them. The CDR3 contains 16 residues. Germline V lookup: CDR1 MNHNY, CDR2 SVGAGI (reference sequence). As DNA, the CDR3 is TGTGCCAGCAGTTCGCGATTGGACAGTAAGAACACTGAAGCTTTCTTT. This encodes CASSSRLDSKNTEAFF.

The V call is TRBV6-4, the J call TRBJ1-4; D remains ambiguous. The CDR3 loop spans 17 amino acids. CDR1 is MRHNA and CDR2 is SNTAGT in the germline V gene. Trimming took off 10 bases at V and 0 bases at J, with 21 bases between the two ends. In DNA, the CDR3 is TGTGCCAACGACGCGACCCAACCCCGGGCAACTAATGAAAAACTGTTTTTT. Translated: CANDATQPRATNEKLFF.

The DNA of the CDR3 is TGTGCCATCAGTGAGTCGGGTCGTATGGATGGCTACACCTTC. Translated, it gives CAISESGRMDGYTF. The chain couples TRBV10-3 to TRBJ1-2; D unresolved. Germline CDR1 is ENHRY and CDR2 is SYGVKD. Trimming pared 0 bases from V and 6 bases from J, leaving 11 bases between. The CDR3 spans 14 residues.

The genes are TRBV19 and TRBJ1-5; D remains unclear. The CDR3 contains 13 residues. In germline, CDR1 is LNHDA, CDR2 SQIVND (reference sequence). V lost 7 bases, J lost 7 bases, and 14 bases lay in between. This CDR3 is CASTPGGHQPQHF. The CDR3, as DNA: TGTGCCAGTACACCGGGAGGGCACCAGCCCCAGCATTTT. Looking up the rest from reference TRBV19 and TRBJ1-5 gives the full variable domain: DGGITQSPKYLFRKEGQNVTLSCEQNLNHDAMYWYRQDPGQGLRLIYYSQIVNDFQKGDIAEGYSVSREKKESFPLTVTSAQKNPTAFYLCASTPGGHQPQHFGDGTRLSIL.

The genes are TRBV5-1 and TRBJ2-7; the D gene is possibly TRBD1 (7 bases). Germline V gene lookup returns CDR1 SGHRS and CDR2 YFSETQ. The V gene lost 0 bases and the J gene lost 3 bases, with 13 bases spanning the gap. The CDR3 covers 15 residues. In DNA form, the CDR3 reads TGCGCCAGCAGCTTGGATCAGGGGGGATACTACGAGCAGTACTTC. Protein: CASSLDQGGYYEQYF. Supplemented by reference TRBV5-1 and TRBJ2-7, the full variable domain reads KAGVTQTPRYLIKTRGQQVTLSCSPISGHRSVSWYQQTPGQGLQFLFEYFSETQRNKGNFPGRFSGRQFSNSRSEMNVSTLELGDSALYLCASSLDQGGYYEQYFGPGTRLTVT.

The rearrangement uses TRBV4-2 and TRBJ1-3; perhaps TRBD1 as D (6 bases). The germline V gene encodes CDR1 LGHNA and CDR2 YNFKEQ. Deletions cut 5 bases from V and 0 bases from J, with 11 bases between. This CDR3 spans 15 amino acids. CDR3 DNA: TGTGCCAGCAGCAACAGACAGGACTCTGGAAACACCATATATTTT. The encoded protein is CASSNRQDSGNTIYF.

The chain uses TRBV2 and TRBJ1-3, with D unclear. The CDR3 has 15 amino acids. CDR1 is SNHLY and CDR2 is FYNNEI in the germline V gene. The V and J ends lost 3 bases and 1 base respectively, with 10 bases between them. Here the CDR3 DNA reads TGTGCCAGCAGTGAGGGCAGAGCATCTGGAAACACCATATATTTT. Translated: CASSEGRASGNTIYF.

V is TRBV30 and J is TRBJ1-4, with 7 positions matching TRBD1. The germline V gene has CDR1 GTSNPN and CDR2 SVGIG (reference sequence). The CDR3 contains 19 residues. J was trimmed by 4 bases and V by 0 bases; bases with no gene match: 17. In nucleotides, the CDR3 is TGTGCCTGGAGTGTAGAAAAAAACAACGGGACAGCGAATAATGAAAAACTGTTTTTT. This codes for CAWSVEKNNGTANNEKLFF.

The J gene is TRBJ1-1, the V gene TRBV5-6; D ambiguous. V lost 0 bases to trimming and J lost 5 bases, with 2 bases between them. This CDR3 is built from 11 residues. Germline-derived CDR1 and CDR2 are SGHDT and YYEEEE. The CDR3 protein is CASSLETEAFF. In DNA form, the CDR3 reads TGTGCCAGCAGCTTGGAGACTGAAGCTTTCTTT. Complete variable domain (other parts from reference TRBV5-6 and TRBJ1-1): DAGVTQSPTHLIKTRGQQVTLRCSPKSGHDTVSWYQQALGQGPQFIFQYYEEEERQRGNFPDRFSGHQFPNYSSELNVNALLLGDSALYLCASSLETEAFFGQGTRLTVV.

The chain carries TRBV29-1 and TRBJ1-1, with D possibly TRBD1 on 6 matching bases. The germline CDR1 and CDR2 sequences are SQVTM and ANQGSEA. This CDR3 is 16 amino acids long. The V and J ends lost 7 bases and 5 bases respectively, with 26 bases between them. The CDR3 DNA is TGCAGCGGCCGGGACACCGAGACCATGGGCCTGACTGAAGCTTTCTTT. It is translated as CSGRDTETMGLTEAFF.

This chain joins TRBV7-9 and TRBJ2-3; D tentatively reads TRBD1 or TRBD2 (6 bases each). The germline V gene encodes CDR1 SEHNR and CDR2 FQNEAQ (reference sequence). The CDR3 runs 15 residues. V lost 6 bases, J lost 0 bases, and 13 bases lay in between. The CDR3 region has the DNA TGTGCCAGCAGTTTCAAGGGGGGTAGCACAGATACGCAGTATTTT. Translation gives CASSFKGGSTDTQYF.

V and J are TRBV6-5 and TRBJ2-7; D perhaps matches TRBD2 (5 bases). Germline V gene data show CDR1 as MNHEY and CDR2 as SVGAGI. Trimming pared 6 bases from V and 3 bases from J, leaving 15 bases between. CDR3 length: 14 residues. CDR3 sequence reads: CASRRTEDRYEQYF. The CDR3 DNA sequence: TGTGCCAGCAGGAGGACTGAGGACCGCTACGAGCAGTACTTC.